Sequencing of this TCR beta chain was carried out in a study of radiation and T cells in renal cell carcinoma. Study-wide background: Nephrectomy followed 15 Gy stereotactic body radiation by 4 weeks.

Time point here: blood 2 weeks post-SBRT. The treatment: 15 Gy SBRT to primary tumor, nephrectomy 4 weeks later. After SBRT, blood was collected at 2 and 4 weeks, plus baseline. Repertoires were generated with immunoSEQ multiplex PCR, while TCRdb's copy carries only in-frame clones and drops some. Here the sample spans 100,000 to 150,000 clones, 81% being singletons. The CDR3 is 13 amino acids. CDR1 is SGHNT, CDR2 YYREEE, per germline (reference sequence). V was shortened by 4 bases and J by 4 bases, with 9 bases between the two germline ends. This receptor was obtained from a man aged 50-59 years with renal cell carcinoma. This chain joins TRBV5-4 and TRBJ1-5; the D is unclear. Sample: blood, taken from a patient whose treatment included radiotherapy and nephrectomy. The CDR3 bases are TGTGCCAGCAGCCAAGATCATAATCAGCCCCAGCATTTT. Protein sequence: CASSQDHNQPQHF.